Following are 20 T cell receptor beta chains from one sample sequenced in a study of T cell responses to AZD1222 COVID-19 vaccine (dated by TCRdb to the early 2020s). Library method: the immunoSEQ multiplex PCR assay. TCRdb re-hosts the immuneACCESS table, in-frame sequences only. Its copies lack some clones; in the studies checked, an unresolved V gene accounts for under half of them, and the cause for the rest is not known. Recorded for this sample are roughly 97,000 clones; approximately 93% of them occurred a single time. Of the sample, less than 6.5% falls within the top ten clones. In the paper's terms, the time point label means: baseline before first vaccination. This specimen was peripheral blood, taken on day 0 of AZD1222 vaccination. All receptors derive from an adult in good health.

V is TRBV6-5 and J is TRBJ1-2, with a possible D match to TRBD1 (6 bases). The germline CDR1 and CDR2 sequences are MNHEY and SVGAGI. Trimming pared 2 bases from V and 8 bases from J, leaving 12 bases between. This CDR3 has 13 residues. The CDR3 reads CASSYRGREGYTF. CDR3 nucleotides: TGTGCCAGCAGTTACAGGGGGAGAGAAGGCTACACCTTC.

The J gene is TRBJ2-7, the V gene TRBV3-1 (or the pseudogene TRBV3-2); 8 nucleotides line up with TRBD1. The CDR3 totals 12 residues. Germline CDR1 LGHDT, CDR2 YNNKEL (reference sequence). V shed 5 bases and J 3 bases; nucleotides not matched to a gene: 0. CDR3 loop: CASSTGGYEQYF. In nucleotides, the CDR3 is TGTGCCAGCAGCACAGGGGGCTACGAGCAGTACTTC.

This clone was recorded a few times. This chain connects TRBV6-6 to TRBJ2-7, with D hard to call. CDR1 and CDR2 (germline): MNHNY, SVGAGI (reference sequence). The CDR3 consists of 12 residues. Trimming cost V 6 bases and J 5 bases, with 11 bases left between them. The CDR3 loop is CASSRLVHEQYF. CDR3 nucleotide sequence: TGTGCCAGCAGCCGCCTAGTTCACGAGCAGTACTTC.

The rearrangement joins TRBV5-1 to TRBJ2-5, with unresolved D. This CDR3 has 15 amino acids. Germline V lookup: CDR1 SGHRS, CDR2 YFSETQ. V was shortened by 4 bases and J by 4 bases, with 17 bases between the two germline ends. CDR3 bases: TGCGCCAGCAGCCTACCCCCGAAGGGAAGAGAGACCCAGTACTTC. It is translated as CASSLPPKGRETQYF.

The chain uses TRBV19 and TRBJ2-1; D unclear. Germline V gene lookup returns CDR1 LNHDA and CDR2 SQIVND (reference sequence). Trimming cost V 2 bases and J 9 bases, with 11 bases left between them. The CDR3 sequence is 13 residues long. The CDR3 is CASSIFSNSEQFF. The CDR3, as DNA: TGTGCCAGTAGTATATTCTCGAACAGTGAGCAGTTCTTC.

The chain combines TRBV10-2 with TRBJ2-7; 9 nucleotides align to TRBD1. The CDR3 loop spans 13 amino acids. Germline values: CDR1 WSHSY, CDR2 SAAADI. V shed 4 bases, J shed 2 bases, and the junction held 0 bases outside the gene matches. The CDR3: CASSGTGAYEQYF. The DNA of the CDR3 is TGCGCCAGCAGTGGGACAGGGGCCTACGAGCAGTACTTC.

This chain uses TRBV28 with TRBJ2-7; D remains unclear. V was cut by 1 base and J by 6 bases, with 4 bases left in between. This CDR3 has 11 residues. CDR1 is MDHEN, CDR2 SYDVKM, per germline. The CDR3 DNA follows: TGTGCCAGCAGTTTATCCCTCGAGCAGTACTTC. Encoded protein: CASSLSLEQYF.

This chain connects TRBV4-1 to TRBJ1-3; D not certain. The germline V gene has CDR1 MGHRA and CDR2 YSYEKL. CDR3 size: 15 residues. The V and J ends lost 4 bases and 0 bases respectively, with 10 bases between them. In nucleotides, the CDR3 is TGCGCCAGCAGCCCAACTGGCCACTCTGGAAACACCATATATTTT. This encodes CASSPTGHSGNTIYF.

This clone was observed a few times. The rearrangement links TRBV27 to TRBJ2-7; D ambiguous. The germline V and J ends were trimmed by 3 bases and 0 bases, with 12 bases remaining between them. The CDR3 has 15 amino acids. Germline CDR1 is MNHEY and CDR2 is SMNVEV (reference sequence). CDR3 bases: TGTGCCAGCAGTTTTCGGCCAGTCAGCTCCTACGAGCAGTACTTC. This sequence encodes CASSFRPVSSYEQYF.

The chain uses TRBV7-2 and TRBJ1-4; TRBD1 matches 11 bases. The length of the CDR3 is 18 residues. V shed 2 bases, J shed 8 bases, and the junction held 13 bases outside the gene matches. Germline CDR1 SGHTA, CDR2 FQGNSA. For the CDR3, the DNA is TGTGCCAGCAGCTTATCGGGGACAGGGGGGTACGCATCCGAAAAACTGTTTTTT. Translation gives CASSLSGTGGYASEKLFF.

The rearrangement links TRBV15 to TRBJ2-2; TRBD1 agrees at 9 bases. The V gene end was trimmed by 0 bases and the J gene end by 7 bases; junction bases not matched to a gene: 12. This CDR3 region has 18 residues. The germline CDR1 and CDR2 sequences are LNHNV and YYDKDF (reference sequence). The CDR3 reads CATSRDRDRGARGGELFF. The CDR3 nucleotides read TGTGCCACCAGCAGAGATCGTGACAGGGGGGCGCGAGGCGGGGAGCTGTTTTTT.

The gene calls are TRBV14 and TRBJ2-7; tentative D call: TRBD1 (6 bases). V dropped 0 bases and J dropped 4 bases, with 16 bases sitting between them. CDR1 SGHDN and CDR2 FVKESK come from the germline V gene. This CDR3 contains 16 residues. The CDR3 nucleotides read TGTGCCAGCAGCCAAGAGTGGGGGCAGAGTTATTACGAGCAGTACTTC. It specifies CASSQEWGQSYYEQYF. The full variable domain, completed using reference TRBV14 and TRBJ2-7, is EAGVTQFPSHSVIEKGQTVTLRCDPISGHDNLYWYRRVMGKEIKFLLHFVKESKQDESGMPNNRFLAERTGGTYSTLKVQPAELEDSGVYFCASSQEWGQSYYEQYFGPGTRLTVT.

A remark on this clone: Its ends do not fully match the called genes, so a read error is possible. This chain uses TRBV29-1 with TRBJ1-2, with TRBD1 matching 10 bases. The germline gives CDR1 SQVTM, CDR2 ANQGSEA. This CDR3 comprises 13 residues. In DNA, the CDR3 is TGCAGCGTGGAAGACAGGGGGCGGGCTGGCTACACCTTC. Translation: CSVEDRGRAGYTF.

About this clone itself: This sample also contains other DNA sequences that code for the same CDR3. As DNA, the CDR3 is TGTGCCAGCTCACTCGGGTCCTACGAGCAGTACTTC. This sequence encodes CASSLGSYEQYF. V gene TRBV18 combines with J gene TRBJ2-7, with D unresolved. Per germline, CDR1 KGHSH and CDR2 LQKENI. V dropped 4 bases and J dropped 1 base, with 5 bases sitting between them. The CDR3 extends over 12 amino acids. The whole variable domain, remainder taken from reference TRBV18 and TRBJ2-7, is NAGVMQNPRHLVRRRGQEARLRCSPMKGHSHVYWYRQLPEEGLKFMVYLQKENIIDESGMPKERFSAEFPKEGPSILRIQQVVRGDSAAYFCASSLGSYEQYFGPGTRLTVT.

The chain has TRBV7-2 and TRBJ1-3; possible D gene TRBD1, 5 bases. Germline V gene data show CDR1 as SGHTA and CDR2 as FQGNSA. The length of the CDR3 is 15 residues. Deletions cut 2 bases from V and 4 bases from J, with 12 bases between. Written as DNA, the CDR3 is TGTGCCAGCAGCTTACGGGGCGCGGGAGGAAACACCATATATTTT. It translates to CASSLRGAGGNTIYF.

This clone was detected once. The chain links TRBV11-2 to TRBJ1-1; D remains ambiguous. The CDR3 totals 12 residues. Germline V lookup: CDR1 SGHAT, CDR2 FQNNGV. V gave up 4 bases and J gave up 4 bases, with 7 bases separating them. CDR3 region: CASSYPFTEAFF. The CDR3 region has the DNA TGTGCCAGCAGCTACCCATTCACTGAAGCTTTCTTT.

The chain couples TRBV7-3 to TRBJ1-3; TRBD1 matches 9 bases. V shed 5 bases and J 7 bases; nucleotides not matched to a gene: 3. The CDR3 is 13 amino acids. Germline V gene sequence: CDR1 SGHTA, CDR2 FQGTGA. The CDR3 coding sequence is TGTGCCAGCAGCCCAGACAGGGGGAACACCATATATTTT. Translation gives CASSPDRGNTIYF.

The CDR3, as DNA: TGTGCCTGGCGGGTGACTGGAAACACCATATATTTT. As protein: CAWRVTGNTIYF. This chain links TRBV30 with TRBJ1-3; D not resolved. V gave up 5 bases and J gave up 2 bases, with 7 bases separating them. The CDR3 loop spans 12 amino acids. Germline V gives CDR1 GTSNPN, CDR2 SVGIG (reference sequence).

V is TRBV28 and J is TRBJ1-5; D remains unclear. CDR3 length: 15 amino acids. Trimming pared 1 base from V and 0 bases from J, leaving 7 bases between. Germline CDR1 and CDR2: MDHEN and SYDVKM. CDR3 region: CASSLLQPSNQPQHF. As DNA, the CDR3 is TGTGCCAGCAGTTTATTACAGCCTAGCAATCAGCCCCAGCATTTT.

Here the CDR3 DNA reads TGTGCCAGCGGGGACAGCACTGAAGCTTTCTTT. It codes for CASGDSTEAFF. The V call is TRBV28, the J call TRBJ1-1; TRBD1 aligns across 7 bases. CDR3 length: 11 amino acids. Germline V CDR1 and CDR2: MDHEN, SYDVKM. V was pared by 8 bases and J by 4 bases, with 1 base of the junction left unmatched.